This T cell receptor (beta chain) derives from a study of Ad26.COV2.S vaccination and SARS-CoV-2 variants. Whole-study findings and limits: Breadth measured for non-spike TCRs was similar across vaccine and placebo recipients. The TCR breadth and depth analyses may have understated or missed part of the total T cell responses. Substantial post-vaccination breadth of spike-specific CD8+ and CD4+ T cell responses was reported.

Measured with immunoSEQ multiplex PCR; TCRdb has only the in-frame clones, and not every one. The data show 97,000 or so clones, with around 80% seen just once and approximately 15% held by the top ten. On this clone itself: Its target is unknown.

From germline, CDR1 is MGHRA and CDR2 YSYEKL. V shed 0 bases and J shed 8 bases, with 17 bases lying between them. This CDR3 has 16 residues. The sequence came from a human donor who had recovered from COVID-19. Sequences were derived from peripheral blood, sampled after recovery from COVID-19. The V call is TRBV4-1, the J call TRBJ2-1; a weak D match, TRBD1 (5 bases). The chain's CDR3 is CASSQEGVPQRDEQFF. The DNA for the CDR3 is TGCGCCAGCAGCCAAGAAGGGGTCCCCCAAAGGGATGAGCAGTTCTTC.